This TCR beta chain was documented in a study of metastatic and nonmetastatic thyroid tumors. As for the study in general: Repertoires from blood and tumor or nodule tissue of malignant and benign thyroid patients were compared.

No patient received treatment before thyroid surgery. In germline, CDR1 is GTSNPN, CDR2 SVGIG (reference sequence). CDR3 length: 12 amino acids. V lost 1 base and J lost 8, with 9 bases in between. On this clone: Just one base apart from a much larger clone, this may be a read error.

TCRdb ran MiXCR on the PCR reads. The sample contains some 41,000 clones, more than 3% of which appear only once. This chain uses TRBV30 with TRBJ2-1, with no clear D. Sequenced material: blood. The sequence was collected from a female donor with papillary thyroid cancer or a benign thyroid nodule (not recorded which). Some clones in this sample may be carry-over from other donors' samples. For the CDR3, the DNA is TGTGCCTGGAGTGGCCAGTTCTATGAGCAGTTCTTC. Translation gives CAWSGQFYEQFF.